This T cell receptor beta chain was recorded in a study of CD8 T cells in ankylosing spondylitis. Study results and limitations: Disease-linked clones, CD8+, were relatively rare in peripheral blood. Ankylosing spondylitis blood seemed to carry a telltale TCR beta motif made of several highly homologous variants. It was reported that disease-linked clones were significantly enriched in matched ankylosing spondylitis synovial fluid.

TCRdb ran MiXCR on the 5' RACE reads and lists one entry per CDR3 protein. Here the sample spans roughly 400,000 distinct CDR3 sequences, approximately 20% being singletons. The CDR3 loop spans 14 amino acids. The germline V and J ends were trimmed by 4 bases and 2 bases, with 10 bases remaining between them. CDR1 is MNHEY, CDR2 SMNVEV, per germline (reference sequence). In the case of this clonotype: The target antigen is unknown.

The chain is built from TRBV27 and TRBJ2-3; TRBD2 might be the D (6 bases). The sequence was collected from a male donor with ankylosing spondylitis. The material sequenced was blood, either unsorted or a sorted T cell fraction (not recorded which). Here the CDR3 reads CASSWAGNTDTQYF. In DNA form, the CDR3 reads TGTGCCAGCAGTTGGGCGGGGAACACAGATACGCAGTATTTT.